The 8 T cell receptor beta chains reported below all come from one sample, sequenced in a study of T cells in Graves' hyperthyroidism and ophthalmopathy. Using RNA transcripts as the source, TCR beta CDR3 regions were amplified. First-round RT-PCR with HTBI primers amplified the TCR CDR3 region. TCRdb reprocessed the multiplex PCR reads with MiXCR, giving one entry per CDR3 protein. The top ten clones hold over 45% of a sample with around 570,000 distinct CDR3 sequences, just under 20% of them seen once. The sample was blood. These TCRs come from a man in his forties or fifties with Graves' ophthalmopathy.

This clonotype was detected a few times. The chain couples TRBV20-1 to TRBJ2-4, with 9 nucleotides matching TRBD2. Germline trimming cut 0 bases from V and 8 bases from J; bases unmatched to any gene: 17. Germline V CDR1 and CDR2: DFQATT, SNEGSKA (reference sequence). This CDR3 has 18 residues. CDR3 in DNA: TGCAGTGCTAGAGACCCTCGAAAGGCGGGGGGGGCTACGGACATTCAGTACTTC. Protein sequence: CSARDPRKAGGATDIQYF.

About this clonotype: This may be a read error: a much more frequent sequence differs by one nucleotide. The rearrangement uses TRBV7-9 and TRBJ1-1; D is undetermined. CDR3 length: 15 residues. V gave up 8 bases and J gave up 3 bases, with 19 bases separating them. Per germline, CDR1 SEHNR and CDR2 FQNEAQ (reference sequence). CDR3 loop: CASPPNVGRDTEAFF. CDR3 nucleotides: TGTGCCAGCCCCCCAAACGTAGGGAGGGACACTGAAGCTTTCTTT.

This clonotype was counted many times. The CDR3 bases are TGTGCCAGCAGCACTAGCGTCCACGAGCAGTACTTC. This translates into CASSTSVHEQYF. The rearrangement links TRBV7-8 to TRBJ2-7, with 7 bases fitting TRBD2. V shed 5 bases and J 5 bases; nucleotides not matched to a gene: 3. The CDR3 spans 12 residues. CDR1 SGHVS and CDR2 FQNEAQ come from the germline V gene. Combining the CDR3 with reference TRBV7-8 and TRBJ2-7 gives the whole variable domain GAGVSQSPRYKVAKRGQDVALRCDPISGHVSLFWYQQALGQGPEFLTYFQNEAQLDKSGLPSDRFFAERPEGSVSTLKIQRTQQEDSAVYLCASSTSVHEQYFGPGTRLTVT.

The chain carries TRBV2 and TRBJ1-1, with D uncertain. Germline V gives CDR1 SNHLY, CDR2 FYNNEI. V gave up 6 bases and J gave up 1 base, with 12 bases separating them. This CDR3 is 14 amino acids long. The CDR3 loop reads CASRTVRKNTEAFF. CDR3 bases: TGTGCCAGCAGAACAGTTAGGAAGAACACTGAAGCTTTCTTT. Looking up the rest from reference TRBV2 and TRBJ1-1 gives the full variable domain: EPEVTQTPSHQVTQMGQEVILRCVPISNHLYFYWYRQILGQKVEFLVSFYNNEISEKSEIFDDQFSVERPDGSNFTLKIRSTKLEDSAMYFCASRTVRKNTEAFFGQGTRLTVV.

DNA for the CDR3: TGTGCCACCAGCAGAGATGGGACAGGGAGTAATTATGGCTACACCTTC. This sequence encodes CATSRDGTGSNYGYTF. The chain combines TRBV15 with TRBJ1-2, with TRBD1 identical over 9 bases. Trimming cost V 0 bases and J 5 bases; bases outside gene matches: 7. The germline gives CDR1 LNHNV, CDR2 YYDKDF (reference sequence). This CDR3 has 16 amino acids. Full variable domain (rest looked up from reference TRBV15 and TRBJ1-2): DAMVIQNPRYQVTQFGKPVTLSCSQTLNHNVMYWYQQKSSQAPKLLFHYYDKDFNNEADTPDNFQSRRPNTSFCFLDIRSPGLGDTAMYLCATSRDGTGSNYGYTFGSGTRLTVV.

This chain joins TRBV6-1 and TRBJ2-1; TRBD1 aligns across 10 bases. V gave up 5 bases and J gave up 5 bases; unmatched junction bases: 12. There are 17 residues in the CDR3. Germline V gene data show CDR1 as MNHNS and CDR2 as SASEGT. This CDR3 reads CASSTTGGMMRNNEQFF. The CDR3 DNA is TGTGCCAGCAGTACGACAGGGGGCATGATGAGAAACAATGAGCAGTTCTTC.

This clonotype was recorded at least ten times. The chain couples TRBV2 to TRBJ1-1, with no clear D. Germline V gene data show CDR1 as SNHLY and CDR2 as FYNNEI. This CDR3 region has 11 residues. Between the trimmed V and J ends, which lost 10 bases and 1 base, there was a span of 7 bases. CDR3 sequence (DNA): TGTGCCACACAGCCGAACACTGAAGCTTTCTTT. This codes for CATQPNTEAFF.

This clonotype was seen many times. The V and J genes are TRBV2 and TRBJ1-1, with TRBD1 identical over 9 bases. Germline V lookup: CDR1 SNHLY, CDR2 FYNNEI. V was pared by 4 bases and J by 12 bases, with 9 bases of the junction left unmatched. The CDR3 consists of 13 residues. The CDR3 sequence: CASSGTMGQGTFF. The DNA for the CDR3 is TGTGCCAGCAGTGGGACTATGGGACAGGGTACTTTCTTT.